The 18 T cell receptor beta chains below all came from one sample that was sequenced in a study of cytotoxic CD8 clonotypes in ibrutinib-treated CLL. TCRdb's copy holds only in-frame clones and misses some; the assay was immunoSEQ multiplex PCR. Here the sample spans approximately 130,000 clones, about 85% being singletons. The source material was PBMCs, sampled after 24 months of ibrutinib treatment. The origin of the receptors is a human donor with chronic lymphocytic leukemia.

This chain joins TRBV28 and TRBJ2-3; either TRBD1 or TRBD2 may fit D (5 bases each). Germline values: CDR1 MDHEN, CDR2 SYDVKM. This CDR3 has 16 residues. V was clipped by 5 bases and J by 2 bases, with 17 bases between them. The CDR3 coding sequence is TGTGCCAGCAGTATTCCCTCGGGACGGTTCACAGATACGCAGTATTTT. Amino acids: CASSIPSGRFTDTQYF.

V usage is TRBV30 and J usage is TRBJ2-2; D tentatively reads TRBD1 or TRBD2 (5 bases each). Germline V lookup: CDR1 GTSNPN, CDR2 SVGIG (reference sequence). CDR3 size: 14 residues. V was cut by 3 bases and J by 10 bases, with 18 bases left in between. This CDR3 is CAWRAPSRGTELFF. The CDR3 nucleotides read TGTGCCTGGAGGGCCCCGTCGAGGGGAACGGAGCTGTTTTTT.

V and J are TRBV4-3 and TRBJ2-1, with D perhaps assigned TRBD1 or TRBD2 (5 bases each). This CDR3 comprises 13 residues. The V gene lost 4 bases and the J gene lost 8 bases, with 12 bases spanning the gap. CDR1 LGHNA and CDR2 YSLEER come from the germline V gene. The CDR3 DNA reads TGCGCCAGCAGCCTCGGGACCATGGATGAGCAGTTCTTC. Translated, it gives CASSLGTMDEQFF.

The V and J genes are TRBV5-1 and TRBJ2-1; D unresolved. Trimming stripped 2 bases from V and 0 bases from J, with 6 bases between. Germline lookup yields CDR1 SGHRS and CDR2 YFSETQ. CDR3 length: 14 amino acids. The CDR3 DNA is TGCGCCAGCAGCTTCAGTTACTCCTACAATGAGCAGTTCTTC. Encoded protein: CASSFSYSYNEQFF.

The V gene is TRBV7-6, the J gene TRBJ1-3; 10 positions match TRBD1. Germline CDR1 and CDR2: SGHVS and FNYEAQ. After removal of 5 bases from V and 4 bases from J, the junction contained 11 bases not matched to a gene. The length of the CDR3 is 17 residues. CDR3 nucleotides: TGTGCCAGCAGCCTAAGGACAGGGGGGTCATGGGGAAACACCATATATTTT. This sequence encodes CASSLRTGGSWGNTIYF.

J is TRBJ2-7 and V is TRBV7-2; D is uncertain. The CDR3 runs to 14 residues. CDR1 is SGHTA, CDR2 FQGNSA, per germline. V was trimmed by 5 bases and J by 1 base, leaving 12 bases between them. The CDR3 DNA reads as TGTGCCAGCAGCCCCTTAGCCGGGTCCTACGAGCAGTACTTC. Amino acids: CASSPLAGSYEQYF.

The V and J genes are TRBV5-1 and TRBJ1-1; TRBD1 matches 10 bases. The trim removed 5 bases at V and 13 bases at J, leaving 8 bases unmatched. This CDR3 comprises 12 residues. The V gene's germline CDR1 is SGHRS and CDR2 YFSETQ. The DNA of the CDR3 is TGCGCCAGCAGTGACAGGGGGCAGGCGGGTTTCTTT. Translating it yields CASSDRGQAGFF. Looking up the rest from reference TRBV5-1 and TRBJ1-1 gives the full variable domain: KAGVTQTPRYLIKTRGQQVTLSCSPISGHRSVSWYQQTPGQGLQFLFEYFSETQRNKGNFPGRFSGRQFSNSRSEMNVSTLELGDSALYLCASSDRGQAGFFGQGTRLTVV.

The genes are TRBV27 and TRBJ1-1; the match to TRBD1 covers 9 bases. The length of the CDR3 is 15 residues. With V trimmed by 4 bases and J by 4 bases, 7 bases remained unmatched. Germline CDR1 MNHEY, CDR2 SMNVEV (reference sequence). CDR3 nucleotide sequence: TGTGCCAGCAGTTCCGGGACAGGGAGGAGCACTGAAGCTTTCTTT. It translates to CASSSGTGRSTEAFF.

There are a few counts of this clone. The rearrangement joins TRBV19 to TRBJ1-2; D is unclear. Trimming shortened V by 10 bases and J by 2 bases, and 11 bases separated the two germline ends. There are 12 residues in the CDR3. CDR1 and CDR2 from the germline V gene are LNHDA and SQIVND (reference sequence). The CDR3 loop is CATDKANYGYTF. The DNA for the CDR3 is TGTGCCACCGACAAGGCCAACTATGGCTACACCTTC.

The chain carries TRBV5-6 and TRBJ2-2; TRBD2 aligns across 8 bases. This CDR3 is 17 amino acids long. Germline V gene lookup returns CDR1 SGHDT and CDR2 YYEEEE. After removal of 0 bases from V and 7 bases from J, the junction contained 11 bases not matched to a gene. Here the CDR3 DNA reads TGTGCCAGCAGCTTGGGGGCGGGACCGGGACTAGTCGGGGAGCTGTTTTTT. Translating gives CASSLGAGPGLVGELFF.

The chain combines TRBV5-4 with TRBJ1-3; TRBD1 might be the D (5 bases). The V end lost 5 bases, the J end lost 4 bases, and 10 bases lay between the germline ends. Germline lookup yields CDR1 SGHNT and CDR2 YYREEE (reference sequence). The CDR3 is made up of 13 amino acids. The CDR3 sequence: CASSYRLGNTIYF. The DNA for the CDR3 is TGTGCCAGCAGTTACAGGTTGGGAAACACCATATATTTT.

As concerns this clone: Additional DNA sequences in this sample encode the identical CDR3. V and J are TRBV2 and TRBJ2-3; D may match TRBD1 or TRBD2 (5 bases each). V lost 6 bases and J 0 bases, leaving 19 bases between the germline ends. The CDR3 contains 17 residues. Germline values: CDR1 SNHLY, CDR2 FYNNEI. CDR3 in amino acids: CASRGIPTRGSTDTQYF. The CDR3 DNA reads as TGTGCCAGCAGGGGAATACCTACTAGGGGCAGCACAGATACGCAGTATTTT.

The CDR3 nucleotides are TGTGCCAGCAGCTTCGGGCCGGACTACGAGCAGTACTTC. This translates into CASSFGPDYEQYF. The chain recombines TRBV7-9 with TRBJ2-7; D gene unclear. The CDR3 contains 13 residues. The V gene's germline CDR1 is SEHNR and CDR2 FQNEAQ (reference sequence). Deletions cut 3 bases from V and 3 bases from J, with 9 bases between.

The chain uses TRBV11-2 and TRBJ2-1; 7 bases are a match to TRBD1. This CDR3 has 14 residues. With V trimmed by 5 bases and J by 8 bases, 9 bases remained unmatched. CDR1 and CDR2 from the germline V gene are SGHAT and FQNNGV. Written as DNA, the CDR3 is TGTGCCAGCAGCACTCCAGGGGGTTTCCATGAGCAGTTCTTC. This translates into CASSTPGGFHEQFF.

The chain recombines TRBV7-8 with TRBJ2-5; TRBD2 matches at 7 bases. This CDR3 region has 14 residues. Germline lookup yields CDR1 SGHVS and CDR2 FQNEAQ. Trimming removed 4 bases from V and 9 bases from J; junction bases left unmatched: 11. The CDR3 sequence is CASSSREGLRAQYF. The CDR3 nucleotides are TGTGCCAGCAGCTCGAGGGAGGGGCTCCGGGCCCAGTACTTC.

The sample holds one count of this clone. This chain uses TRBV19 with TRBJ2-2; no definite D call. V was cut by 7 bases and J by 2 bases, with 11 bases left in between. The CDR3 has 14 amino acids. Germline CDR1 and CDR2: LNHDA and SQIVND (reference sequence). Here the CDR3 DNA reads TGTGCCAGTACTACCATTGTCAACACCGGGGAGCTGTTTTTT. Encoded protein: CASTTIVNTGELFF.

The V gene is TRBV9, the J gene TRBJ2-3, with D perhaps TRBD2 (5 bases). Trimming cost V 0 bases and J 4 bases, with 9 bases left between them. In germline, CDR1 is SGDLS, CDR2 YYNGEE. The CDR3 sequence is 14 residues long. The CDR3 DNA reads as TGTGCCAGCAGCGTAGCTACTAGAGCAGATACGCAGTATTTT. Its translation is CASSVATRADTQYF.

This clone was seen once. The V gene is TRBV18, the J gene TRBJ1-4, with TRBD1 matching 7 bases. The CDR3 runs to 16 residues. Trimming removed 4 bases from V and 4 bases from J; junction bases left unmatched: 9. Germline assignment: CDR1 KGHSH and CDR2 LQKENI. CDR3 nucleotide sequence: TGTGCCAGCTCACTCCAACAGGGGAACGGTAATGAAAAACTGTTTTTT. Translated, it gives CASSLQQGNGNEKLFF.